Below are 30 T cell receptor beta chains sequenced from a single sample in a study of cytomegalovirus exposure and HLA in healthy donors. This PCR relied on a set of 60 Vbeta primers and 13 Jbeta primers. Profiling relied on immunoSEQ multiplex PCR, and the TCRdb table lists in-frame clones only, not all of them. The listing records over 120,000 clones. What was sequenced was PBMCs. The receptor source for this set is a male donor in good health and CMV-seronegative.

CDR3 sequence reads: CAWSKGGLAAYEQYF. The CDR3 DNA is TGTGCCTGGAGTAAGGGGGGACTAGCGGCCTACGAGCAGTACTTC. This chain links TRBV30 with TRBJ2-7; 11 bases are a match to TRBD2. V gave up 2 bases and J gave up 2 bases; unmatched junction bases: 5. This CDR3 is 15 amino acids long. CDR1 is GTSNPN, CDR2 SVGIG, per germline (reference sequence).

The chain carries TRBV5-5 and TRBJ1-4; 9 bases fit TRBD1. This CDR3 comprises 15 residues. CDR1 and CDR2 (germline): SGHKS, YYEKEE (reference sequence). The trim removed 4 bases at V and 8 bases at J, leaving 9 bases unmatched. The CDR3 loop reads CASSVVGDRGEKLFF. DNA of the CDR3: TGTGCCAGCAGCGTAGTGGGCGACAGGGGGGAAAAACTGTTTTTT.

V usage is TRBV6-5 and J usage is TRBJ2-7, with D possibly TRBD1 on 6 matching bases. With 0 bases removed from V and 0 bases from J, the gap between germline ends came to 9 bases. CDR1 is MNHEY, CDR2 SVGAGI, per germline. The CDR3 is made up of 15 amino acids. CDR3 in DNA: TGTGCCAGCAGTTACTCGGGACAACTCTCCTACGAGCAGTACTTC. Protein product: CASSYSGQLSYEQYF.

CDR3 coding DNA: TGTGCCAGCTCACGAACCACCCCAACTGAGCCCCAGCATTTT. Residues: CASSRTTPTEPQHF. The V gene is TRBV18, the J gene TRBJ1-5; no clear D. V dropped 4 bases and J dropped 8 bases, with 15 bases sitting between them. The CDR3 has 14 amino acids. Per germline, CDR1 KGHSH and CDR2 LQKENI.

The rearrangement uses TRBV7-2 and TRBJ1-6, with 8 bases matching TRBD1. Trimming removed 1 base from V and 9 bases from J; junction bases left unmatched: 5. The CDR3 contains 15 residues. From germline, CDR1 is SGHTA and CDR2 FQGNSA. This CDR3 reads CASSLGTGMASPLHF. DNA for the CDR3: TGTGCCAGCAGCTTAGGGACAGGGATGGCTTCACCCCTCCACTTT.

This sequence joins TRBV29-1 and TRBJ2-7, with D tentatively TRBD2 (5 bases). Germline V CDR1 and CDR2: SQVTM, ANQGSEA. The V end was cut by 0 bases, the J end by 2 bases, with 11 bases between. The CDR3 has 14 amino acids. CDR3 nucleotide sequence: TGCAGCGTTGAAGATATTTGGGAGCCCTACGAGCAGTACTTC. It encodes CSVEDIWEPYEQYF.

The gene calls are TRBV29-1 and TRBJ2-7; 10 nucleotides line up with TRBD1. The germline V gene encodes CDR1 SQVTM and CDR2 ANQGSEA. The CDR3 loop spans 13 amino acids. The junction had 5 bases not matched to a gene; V was cut back by 6 bases and J by 3 bases. In DNA form, the CDR3 reads TGCAGCGTCTCCGGGACAGGGGACTACGAGCAGTACTTC. The encoded protein is CSVSGTGDYEQYF.

The chain employs TRBV27 and TRBJ2-3; maybe TRBD2 (6 bases). The V and J ends lost 3 bases and 2 bases respectively, with 27 bases between them. The CDR3 loop spans 20 amino acids. Germline V lookup: CDR1 MNHEY, CDR2 SMNVEV (reference sequence). CDR3 sequence: CASSFISPQWGDVITDTQYF. CDR3 nucleotide sequence: TGTGCCAGCAGTTTTATCTCGCCCCAGTGGGGGGACGTTATCACAGATACGCAGTATTTT.

CDR3: CASRQGVGYTF. Written as DNA, the CDR3 is TGTGCCAGCAGGCAGGGCGTGGGCTACACCTTC. The V and J genes are TRBV6-1 and TRBJ1-2, with TRBD1 as a possible D gene (5 bases). CDR1 and CDR2 from the germline V gene are MNHNS and SASEGT. V lost 6 bases and J lost 8, with 10 bases in between. This CDR3 contains 11 residues.

The CDR3 loop reads CASSPLGGAQGFGYTF. DNA for the CDR3: TGTGCCAGCTCACCTCTTGGCGGAGCACAGGGCTTTGGCTACACCTTC. The rearrangement links TRBV18 to TRBJ1-2, with D possibly TRBD1 on 6 matching bases. Trimming shortened V by 3 bases and J by 7 bases, and 21 bases separated the two germline ends. The CDR3 totals 16 residues. Germline loops: CDR1 KGHSH, CDR2 LQKENI.

The J gene is TRBJ1-2, the V gene TRBV7-8, with TRBD1 matching over 9 bases. With 5 bases clipped from V and 3 bases from J, the junction kept 4 bases outside the gene matches. Germline lookup yields CDR1 SGHVS and CDR2 FQNEAQ. This CDR3 has 14 residues. DNA of the CDR3: TGTGCCAGCAGCGCCAGGACAGGGGACTATGGCTACACCTTC. This sequence encodes CASSARTGDYGYTF. Full variable domain (rest looked up from reference TRBV7-8 and TRBJ1-2): GAGVSQSPRYKVAKRGQDVALRCDPISGHVSLFWYQQALGQGPEFLTYFQNEAQLDKSGLPSDRFFAERPEGSVSTLKIQRTQQEDSAVYLCASSARTGDYGYTFGSGTRLTVV.

The chain links TRBV11-2 to TRBJ2-1; TRBD2 matches at 8 bases. CDR3 size: 15 residues. V was clipped by 3 bases and J by 8 bases; unmatched bases: 9. Germline CDR1 SGHAT, CDR2 FQNNGV. The chain's CDR3 is CASSFSIGRADEQFF. The CDR3 nucleotides are TGTGCCAGCAGCTTTAGTATCGGGAGGGCGGATGAGCAGTTCTTC.

This chain joins TRBV7-2 and TRBJ1-1; tentatively, D is TRBD1 (5 bases). The CDR3 covers 15 residues. Germline lookup yields CDR1 SGHTA and CDR2 FQGNSA. Trimming shortened V by 5 bases and J by 4 bases, and 17 bases separated the two germline ends. The CDR3 protein is CASSQMWGGFTEAFF. The CDR3 bases are TGTGCCAGCAGCCAAATGTGGGGGGGGTTCACTGAAGCTTTCTTT.

V gene TRBV15 combines with J gene TRBJ1-5, with TRBD1 as a possible D gene (5 bases). V was shortened by 0 bases and J by 1 base, with 7 bases between the two germline ends. Germline-derived CDR1 and CDR2 are LNHNV and YYDKDF (reference sequence). CDR3 size: 15 residues. The CDR3 nucleotides read TGTGCCACCAGCAGAGATTGGGGCAGCAATCAGCCCCAGCATTTT. Its translation: CATSRDWGSNQPQHF. Full variable domain (missing parts from reference TRBV15 and TRBJ1-5): DAMVIQNPRYQVTQFGKPVTLSCSQTLNHNVMYWYQQKSSQAPKLLFHYYDKDFNNEADTPDNFQSRRPNTSFCFLDIRSPGLGDTAMYLCATSRDWGSNQPQHFGDGTRLSIL.

The V call is TRBV6-1, the J call TRBJ2-7, with 13 positions matching TRBD2. This CDR3 has 16 amino acids. CDR1 and CDR2 from the germline V gene are MNHNS and SASEGT. With V trimmed by 4 bases and J by 3 bases, 6 bases remained unmatched. CDR3 coding DNA: TGTGCCAGCAGTGCCGGACTAGCGGGGGCCCTCTACGAGCAGTACTTC. Protein sequence: CASSAGLAGALYEQYF.

This chain uses TRBV18 with TRBJ1-1, with TRBD1 matching 7 bases. This CDR3 is built from 12 residues. V lost 1 base, J lost 8 bases, and 1 base stayed unmatched. The germline gives CDR1 KGHSH, CDR2 LQKENI. The CDR3 region is CASSPQQGEAFF. The CDR3 DNA follows: TGTGCCAGCTCACCACAACAGGGGGAAGCTTTCTTT.

The chain is built from TRBV18 and TRBJ1-2; tentative D call: TRBD1 (6 bases). V was cut by 3 bases and J by 3 bases, with 17 bases left in between. Per the germline V gene, CDR1 is KGHSH and CDR2 is LQKENI. This CDR3 comprises 16 residues. CDR3 sequence (DNA): TGTGCCAGCTCACCTACAGGGAGACTAAGGGACTATGGCTACACCTTC. Its translation is CASSPTGRLRDYGYTF.

This chain links TRBV6-1 with TRBJ2-3, with D possibly being TRBD2 (6 bases). V lost 0 bases and J 1 base, leaving 11 bases between the germline ends. Germline CDR1 and CDR2: MNHNS and SASEGT. The CDR3 runs to 16 residues. The CDR3 region has the DNA TGTGCCAGCAGTGAAGCCCCGGGACTCCGCACAGATACGCAGTATTTT. Protein: CASSEAPGLRTDTQYF.

V and J are TRBV5-6 and TRBJ1-1; perhaps TRBD1 as D (6 bases). Between the trimmed V and J ends, which lost 3 bases and 6 bases, there was a span of 12 bases. The CDR3 is made up of 13 amino acids. Germline V gene sequence: CDR1 SGHDT, CDR2 YYEEEE. The CDR3 DNA reads as TGTGCCAGCAGCTCAACAGGGTTAGCTGAAGCTTTCTTT. It yields the protein CASSSTGLAEAFF.

V and J are TRBV7-8 and TRBJ2-2, with D maybe TRBD2 (7 bases). Trimming removed 5 bases at V and 4 bases at J, with 11 bases between. Per the germline V gene, CDR1 is SGHVS and CDR2 is FQNEAQ. The CDR3 has 14 residues. CDR3 sequence: CASSRGGGTGELFF. The CDR3 region has the DNA TGTGCCAGCAGCCGGGGAGGGGGCACCGGGGAGCTGTTTTTT.

This chain connects TRBV5-1 to TRBJ2-3, with D tentatively TRBD2 (6 bases). The CDR3 is made up of 15 amino acids. The V and J ends lost 0 bases and 4 bases respectively, with 12 bases between them. CDR1 SGHRS and CDR2 YFSETQ come from the germline V gene. CDR3 DNA: TGCGCCAGCAGCTTGGTAGCGGTTTCAGCAGATACGCAGTATTTT. As protein: CASSLVAVSADTQYF.

The CDR3 region has the DNA TGTGCCAGCAGCGCAGCGGGAGGGCCCCCAGATACGCAGTATTTT. This gives the protein CASSAAGGPPDTQYF. This chain uses TRBV9 with TRBJ2-3, with 10 bases identical to TRBD2. This CDR3 has 15 residues. Germline loops: CDR1 SGDLS, CDR2 YYNGEE. V was clipped by 3 bases and J by 4 bases; unmatched bases: 5.

This chain links TRBV7-9 with TRBJ2-5, with D possibly TRBD1 on 6 matching bases. The CDR3 totals 15 residues. The germline CDR1 and CDR2 sequences are SEHNR and FQNEAQ (reference sequence). V lost 1 base and J lost 5, with 14 bases in between. Here the CDR3 reads CASSLDQGQGETQYF. For the CDR3, the DNA is TGTGCCAGCAGCTTAGACCAGGGTCAGGGGGAGACCCAGTACTTC.

The CDR3 region has the DNA TGTGCCAGCAGACGCCGCAGGGGGCGGTACACTGAAGCTTTCTTT. It specifies CASRRRRGRYTEAFF. The chain employs TRBV27 and TRBJ1-1; 8 bases are shared with TRBD1. The CDR3 runs to 15 residues. Germline CDR1 reads MNHEY; CDR2 reads SMNVEV (reference sequence). With 6 bases clipped from V and 3 bases from J, the junction kept 9 bases outside the gene matches.

V is TRBV27 and J is TRBJ2-2; 10 bases fit TRBD2. Germline-derived CDR1 and CDR2 are MNHEY and SMNVEV (reference sequence). CDR3 length: 16 amino acids. V gave up 5 bases and J gave up 4 bases; unmatched junction bases: 7. In nucleotides, the CDR3 is TGTGCCAGCAGTGTGATAGCGGGGGGCGGCACCGGGGAGCTGTTTTTT. This sequence encodes CASSVIAGGGTGELFF.

The chain couples TRBV19 to TRBJ1-5; D might be TRBD1 (6 bases). The CDR3 runs to 13 residues. The ends were cut back, 4 bases at V and 5 bases at J, with 9 bases in the middle. Looked up from germline, CDR1 is LNHDA and CDR2 is SQIVND (reference sequence). The CDR3 DNA is TGTGCCAGTAGTACGCAGGGGCATCAGCCCCAGCATTTT. This gives the protein CASSTQGHQPQHF.

The chain links TRBV11-3 to TRBJ2-2; D is perhaps TRBD2 (5 bases). Germline assignment: CDR1 SGHNT and CDR2 YENEEA. V lost 1 base to trimming and J lost 4 bases, with 7 bases between them. The CDR3 is 14 residues long. CDR3 in DNA: TGTGCCAGCAGCTTAGTCCGGGGCACCGGGGAGCTGTTTTTT. Its translation is CASSLVRGTGELFF.

This sequence joins TRBV29-1 and TRBJ1-1; D perhaps matches TRBD1 (5 bases). Germline V CDR1 and CDR2: SQVTM, ANQGSEA. V was shortened by 3 bases and J by 6 bases, with 11 bases between the two germline ends. The length of the CDR3 is 12 residues. The CDR3 DNA reads TGCAGCGTTGAGGAGGGGAGCGCTGAAGCTTTCTTT. It is translated as CSVEEGSAEAFF.

V usage is TRBV5-8 and J usage is TRBJ1-1; TRBD1 matches at 9 bases. This CDR3 has 15 residues. Unmatched junction bases numbered 7, after V lost 4 bases and J lost 3 bases. The V gene's germline CDR1 is SGHTS and CDR2 YDEGEE. The CDR3 DNA reads TGTGCCAGCAGCCAACCGGGACAGGGTTACACTGAAGCTTTCTTT. Amino acids: CASSQPGQGYTEAFF.

The J gene is TRBJ2-1, the V gene TRBV5-1, with D possibly being TRBD1 (5 bases). The V end was cut by 0 bases, the J end by 7 bases, with 11 bases between. Per the germline V gene, CDR1 is SGHRS and CDR2 is YFSETQ. The CDR3 totals 14 residues. CDR3 sequence (DNA): TGCGCCAGCAGCTTGGTCGGACACCTAAATGAGCAGTTCTTC. Translating it yields CASSLVGHLNEQFF.